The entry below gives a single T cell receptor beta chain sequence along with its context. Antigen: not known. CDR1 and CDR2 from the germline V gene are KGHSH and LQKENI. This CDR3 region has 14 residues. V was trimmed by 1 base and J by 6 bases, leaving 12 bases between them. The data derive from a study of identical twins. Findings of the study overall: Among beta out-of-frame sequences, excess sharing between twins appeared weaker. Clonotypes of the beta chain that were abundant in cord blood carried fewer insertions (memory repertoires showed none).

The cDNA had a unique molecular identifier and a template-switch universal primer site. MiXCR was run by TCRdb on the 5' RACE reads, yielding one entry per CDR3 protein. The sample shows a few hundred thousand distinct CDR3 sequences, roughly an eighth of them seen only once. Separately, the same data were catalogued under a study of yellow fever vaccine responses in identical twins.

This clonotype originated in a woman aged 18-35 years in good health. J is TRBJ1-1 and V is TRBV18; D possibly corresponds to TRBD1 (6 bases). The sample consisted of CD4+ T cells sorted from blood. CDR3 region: CASSPQGTTSEAFF. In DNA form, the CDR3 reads TGTGCCAGCTCACCACAAGGGACAACCTCTGAAGCTTTCTTT.